This TCR beta chain was profiled in a study of beta chain features in type 1 diabetes. Broader study findings: Equally in patients and controls, shorter templates might have been favored by PCR. Type 1 diabetes patients showed a moderate but significant shortening of TCRB CDR3s in all four CD4+ subsets.

This clone has only a few counts. Its matching antigen is unknown. V was cut by 2 bases and J by 8 bases, with 10 bases left in between. Germline-derived CDR1 and CDR2 are MNHEY and SMNVEV (reference sequence). This CDR3 spans 13 amino acids. cDNA synthesis used the whole RNA isolate, giving expressed TCRB sequences. The assay was immunoSEQ multiplex PCR, and TCRdb's table has in-frame clones only and misses some. The table shows 250,000 to 300,000 clones, with about 23% occurring only once. The TCR sequence derives from a woman in her twenties or thirties with type 1 diabetes. Material for sequencing was naive CD4+ T cells from blood. The V and J genes are TRBV27 and TRBJ2-1; the D is unclear. CDR3 sequence: CASSLRRFDEQFF. The CDR3 DNA is TGTGCCAGCAGTTTACGCAGGTTTGATGAGCAGTTCTTC.